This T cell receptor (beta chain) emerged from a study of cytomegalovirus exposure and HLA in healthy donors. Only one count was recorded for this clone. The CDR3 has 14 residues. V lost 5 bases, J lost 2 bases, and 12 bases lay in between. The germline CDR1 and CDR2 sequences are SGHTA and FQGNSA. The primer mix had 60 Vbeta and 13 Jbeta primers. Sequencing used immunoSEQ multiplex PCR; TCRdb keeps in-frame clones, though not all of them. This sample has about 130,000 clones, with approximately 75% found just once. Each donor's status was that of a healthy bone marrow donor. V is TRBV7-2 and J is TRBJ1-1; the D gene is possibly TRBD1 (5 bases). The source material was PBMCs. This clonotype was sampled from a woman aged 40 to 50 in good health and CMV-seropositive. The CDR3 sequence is CASSAGRSNTEAFF. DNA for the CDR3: TGTGCCAGCAGCGCGGGGCGTAGCAACACTGAAGCTTTCTTT.